What follows are 25 T cell receptor beta chains derived from one specimen sequenced in a study of human T cells and chemical hapten exposure. TCRdb fed the RACE reads into MiXCR, producing one record per CDR3 protein. The table lists about 97,000 distinct CDR3 sequences, roughly 27% of them singletons. Stated time point: patch test 3, about 24 weeks after DPC sensitization. Treatment reported: therapeutic diphenylcyclopropenone sensitization with weekly scalp DPC. The sample here was whole blood, taken in connection with sensitization to the hapten diphenylcyclopropenone (DPC). Source of these receptors: a man aged 35-49 years with alopecia areata. Some clones in this sample may be carry-over from other donors' samples.

V gene TRBV5-1 combines with J gene TRBJ2-5, with 13 bases aligning to TRBD2. The CDR3 runs to 16 residues. Germline V lookup: CDR1 SGHRS, CDR2 YFSETQ. J was trimmed by 4 bases and V by 0 bases; bases with no gene match: 3. The CDR3 sequence: CASSLERTSGGETQYF. DNA for the CDR3: TGCGCCAGCAGCTTGGAGCGGACTAGCGGGGGAGAGACCCAGTACTTC.

The CDR3 reads CATSDGQGGRTDTQYF. The CDR3 DNA reads as TGTGCCACCAGTGATGGACAGGGAGGGCGCACAGATACGCAGTATTTT. The chain combines TRBV24-1 with TRBJ2-3, with D possibly being TRBD1 (8 bases). The CDR3 covers 16 residues. The V end lost 3 bases, the J end lost 1 base, and 13 bases lay between the germline ends. Per the germline V gene, CDR1 is KGHDR and CDR2 is SFDVKD.

This clonotype was picked up a small number of times. V and J are TRBV6-6 and TRBJ2-7; a possible D gene is TRBD2 (5 bases). CDR3 length equals 17 residues. The germline V gene has CDR1 MNHNY and CDR2 SVGAGI (reference sequence). V shed 6 bases and J shed 0 bases, with 21 bases lying between them. The CDR3 sequence is CASSHTSLGGSSYEQYF. CDR3 DNA: TGTGCCAGCAGCCACACCTCCTTAGGAGGAAGCTCCTACGAGCAGTACTTC.

This clonotype was seen a handful of times. V and J are TRBV27 and TRBJ1-3, with 8 nucleotides matching TRBD1. V lost 2 bases, J lost 3 bases, and 9 bases stayed unmatched. The CDR3 extends over 17 amino acids. Looked up from germline, CDR1 is MNHEY and CDR2 is SMNVEV (reference sequence). The CDR3 sequence is CASSLLSPRGLGNTIYF. CDR3 nucleotides: TGTGCCAGCAGTTTACTTTCCCCCAGGGGGCTTGGAAACACCATATATTTT.

The rearrangement links TRBV5-6 to TRBJ2-1, with D possibly TRBD2 on 5 matching bases. Trimming stripped 1 base from V and 8 bases from J, with 10 bases between. The length of the CDR3 is 13 residues. Looked up from germline, CDR1 is SGHDT and CDR2 is YYEEEE. CDR3 sequence reads: CASSLYLAYEQFF. CDR3 nucleotides: TGTGCCAGCAGCTTGTATCTAGCCTATGAGCAGTTCTTC.

V usage is TRBV20-1 and J usage is TRBJ1-1, with a possible D match to TRBD1 (5 bases). CDR1 and CDR2 from the germline V gene are DFQATT and SNEGSKA (reference sequence). This CDR3 is 11 amino acids long. Here the CDR3 DNA reads TGCAGATCCCAGGGAGGCACTGAAGCTTTCTTT. It codes for CRSQGGTEAFF.

The sample holds a few counts of this clonotype. In nucleotides, the CDR3 is TGTGCCAGCAGTTTTCCGGGACAGGTAGCCTCTGGGGCCAACGTCCTGACTTTC. It specifies CASSFPGQVASGANVLTF. V is TRBV6-2 or TRBV6-3 and J is TRBJ2-6; the match to TRBD1 covers 8 bases. From germline, CDR1 is MNHEY and CDR2 SVGEGT. The CDR3 spans 18 residues. V shed 4 bases, J shed 0 bases, and the junction held 8 bases outside the gene matches.

The table lists this clonotype with a few counts. The chain joins TRBV6-5 to TRBJ2-4, with TRBD2 identical over 8 bases. Germline CDR1 and CDR2: MNHEY and SVGAGI. Trimming at V came to 6 bases and at J to 7 bases, leaving 2 bases not matched to a gene. This CDR3 has 12 amino acids. CDR3 nucleotides: TGTGCCAGCAGAAGCGGGAGCAACATTCAGTACTTC. Protein product: CASRSGSNIQYF.

The genes are TRBV6-4 and TRBJ2-3; 7 bases align to TRBD1. V shed 5 bases, J shed 0 bases, and the junction held 5 bases outside the gene matches. CDR1 is MRHNA and CDR2 is SNTAGT in the germline V gene. CDR3 length: 15 amino acids. CDR3 region: CASSNRGASTDTQYF. The CDR3, as DNA: TGTGCCAGCAGTAACAGGGGTGCTAGCACAGATACGCAGTATTTT.

This rearrangement joins TRBV7-8 to TRBJ1-1; maybe TRBD1 (6 bases). Trimming took off 1 base at V and 0 bases at J, with 21 bases between the two ends. This CDR3 has 19 amino acids. CDR1 and CDR2 (germline): SGHVS, FQNEAQ. CDR3 amino acids: CASSLGGLQGRLMNTEAFF. In DNA, the CDR3 is TGTGCCAGCAGCTTAGGGGGCTTACAGGGACGCCTCATGAACACTGAAGCTTTCTTT.

The chain joins TRBV7-2 to TRBJ1-4; D is unclear. The CDR3 is 16 amino acids. The V end was cut by 5 bases, the J end by 6 bases, with 19 bases between. Germline CDR1 and CDR2: SGHTA and FQGNSA. CDR3 bases: TGTGCCAGCAGCCGCGAACGACCCGGTAGGCATGAAAAACTGTTTTTT. Translation gives CASSRERPGRHEKLFF.

This clonotype was observed a few times. This chain uses TRBV5-4 with TRBJ2-1; 9 bases align to TRBD2. The CDR3 has 17 residues. J gave up 0 bases and V 4 bases, and 8 bases lay outside the gene matches. Germline CDR1 and CDR2: SGHNT and YYREEE (reference sequence). As DNA, the CDR3 is TGTGCCAGCAGCAGGGGGCGGGAGGGGAGCTCCTACAATGAGCAGTTCTTC. Protein product: CASSRGREGSSYNEQFF.

This clonotype was detected a few times. J is TRBJ1-5 and V is TRBV6-1; D not certain. The CDR3 contains 15 residues. From germline, CDR1 is MNHNS and CDR2 SASEGT. Trimming pared 2 bases from V and 4 bases from J, leaving 12 bases between. Here the CDR3 reads CASSEWGVSNQPQHF. The CDR3 DNA reads TGTGCCAGCAGTGAATGGGGAGTCTCAAATCAGCCCCAGCATTTT.

This clonotype turned up a few times. V is TRBV12-3 or TRBV12-4 and J is TRBJ2-3, with D uncertain. The CDR3 has 15 residues. With 5 bases removed from V and 2 bases from J, the gap between germline ends came to 14 bases. CDR3 coding DNA: TGTGCCAGCAGTCCCCGGGCGGCCAACACAGATACGCAGTATTTT. It specifies CASSPRAANTDTQYF.

This rearrangement joins TRBV28 to TRBJ1-5; D not certain. The CDR3 has 12 amino acids. Germline loops: CDR1 MDHEN, CDR2 SYDVKM. The ends were cut back, 6 bases at V and 10 bases at J, with 13 bases in the middle. The CDR3 is CASSPTGRPQHF. The CDR3 DNA reads as TGTGCCAGCAGCCCCACTGGGCGACCCCAGCATTTT.

V usage is TRBV24-1 and J usage is TRBJ2-2; D not resolved. Germline CDR1 reads KGHDR; CDR2 reads SFDVKD. There are 16 residues in the CDR3. V was pared by 1 base and J by 5 bases, with 13 bases between. The CDR3 nucleotides read TGTGCCACCAGTGATTTTTCGTCCAGTTTTACCGGGGAGCTGTTTTTT. This codes for CATSDFSSSFTGELFF.

The chain carries TRBV20-1 and TRBJ2-7; no definite D call. The CDR3 is 13 amino acids. Looked up from germline, CDR1 is DFQATT and CDR2 is SNEGSKA (reference sequence). The V end lost 1 base, the J end lost 4 bases, and 11 bases lay between the germline ends. In DNA, the CDR3 is TGCAGTGCTAGAGGATGGCAGGAATACGAGCAGTACTTC. It is translated as CSARGWQEYEQYF.

This clonotype was seen only a few times. The chain recombines TRBV28 with TRBJ2-1, with 7 positions matching TRBD2. The CDR3 runs 15 residues. Trimming took 7 bases from V and 4 from J; bases not matched to a gene: 10. Germline CDR1 is MDHEN and CDR2 is SYDVKM. CDR3 sequence reads: CASIKGGSGYNEQFF. The CDR3 DNA sequence: TGTGCCAGCATCAAGGGCGGGAGCGGTTACAATGAGCAGTTCTTC.

This clonotype was seen more than once but under ten times. The rearrangement links TRBV7-9 to TRBJ2-3; D remains unclear. Trimming took 6 bases from V and 2 from J, leaving 21 bases between them. The germline V gene encodes CDR1 SEHNR and CDR2 FQNEAQ (reference sequence). The CDR3 consists of 17 residues. CDR3 amino acids: CASRSRKVHTNTDTQYF. The CDR3, as DNA: TGTGCCAGCAGATCGAGGAAGGTCCACACAAACACAGATACGCAGTATTTT.

The CDR3 protein is CASSLSWGVGTEAFF. CDR3 sequence (DNA): TGTGCCAGCAGCCTCAGTTGGGGGGTTGGAACTGAAGCTTTCTTT. V gene TRBV7-2 combines with J gene TRBJ1-1, with a possible D match to TRBD1 (5 bases). The CDR3 consists of 15 residues. The germline V gene has CDR1 SGHTA and CDR2 FQGNSA. Trimming took 5 bases from V and 5 from J, leaving 18 bases between them.

This clonotype showed up just a few times. The rearrangement links TRBV6-5 to TRBJ2-1; D not resolved. The CDR3 covers 12 residues. Per germline, CDR1 MNHEY and CDR2 SVGAGI. Trimming took off 6 bases at V and 9 bases at J, with 12 bases between the two ends. The CDR3 DNA reads as TGTGCCAGCAGCCTATTGGATGGTGAGCAGTTCTTC. Translation: CASSLLDGEQFF.

A few counts support this clonotype. This chain joins TRBV5-5 and TRBJ2-6; 10 bases agree with TRBD1. V dropped 0 bases and J dropped 4; count of bases not matched to a gene: 7. The CDR3 loop spans 18 amino acids. Germline loops: CDR1 SGHKS, CDR2 YYEKEE (reference sequence). CDR3 protein: CASSLVGTGAGGANVLTF. CDR3 nucleotides: TGTGCCAGCAGCTTGGTCGGGACAGGGGCTGGAGGGGCCAACGTCCTGACTTTC.

A word on this clonotype: An end of the junction does not agree with germline; a read error may underlie this. The rearrangement joins TRBV19 to TRBJ2-7, with D uncertain. The length of the CDR3 is 16 residues. From germline, CDR1 is LNHDA and CDR2 SQIVND (reference sequence). Here the CDR3 reads CASSIFSRAGSYEQNF. CDR3 sequence (DNA): TGTGCCAGTAGTATATTTTCCCGAGCCGGATCCTACGAGCAGAACTTC.

The chain is built from TRBV5-1 and TRBJ1-4; possible D gene TRBD1, 6 bases. CDR1 is SGHRS and CDR2 is YFSETQ in the germline V gene. The CDR3 spans 16 residues. Trimming removed 4 bases from V and 0 bases from J, with 13 bases in between. The CDR3: CASSPDSLATNEKLFF. The CDR3 coding sequence is TGCGCCAGCAGCCCGGACAGTCTTGCAACTAATGAAAAACTGTTTTTT.

The chain links TRBV28 to TRBJ2-7, with D perhaps matching TRBD1 (6 bases). CDR3 length: 16 amino acids. With 2 bases removed from V and 2 bases from J, the gap between germline ends came to 16 bases. Germline values: CDR1 MDHEN, CDR2 SYDVKM. The CDR3 spells CASSLLDSLRPYEQYF. The CDR3 DNA reads as TGTGCCAGCAGTTTACTGGACAGCTTAAGGCCCTACGAGCAGTACTTC. Looking up the rest from reference TRBV28 and TRBJ2-7 gives the full variable domain: DVKVTQSSRYLVKRTGEKVFLECVQDMDHENMFWYRQDPGLGLRLIYFSYDVKMKEKGDIPEGYSVSREKKERFSLILESASTNQTSMYLCASSLLDSLRPYEQYFGPGTRLTVT.